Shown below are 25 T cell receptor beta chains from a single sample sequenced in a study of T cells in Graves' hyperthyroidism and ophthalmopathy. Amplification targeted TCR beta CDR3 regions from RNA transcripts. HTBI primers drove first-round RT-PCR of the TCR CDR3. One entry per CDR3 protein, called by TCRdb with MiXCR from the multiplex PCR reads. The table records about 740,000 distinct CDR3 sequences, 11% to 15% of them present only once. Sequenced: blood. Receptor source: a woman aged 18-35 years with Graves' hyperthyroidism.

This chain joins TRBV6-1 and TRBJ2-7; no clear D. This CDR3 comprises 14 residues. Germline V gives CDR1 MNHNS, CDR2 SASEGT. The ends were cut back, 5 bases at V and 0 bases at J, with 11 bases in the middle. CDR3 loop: CASSYGESSYEQYF. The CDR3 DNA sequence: TGTGCCAGCAGTTATGGCGAGAGCTCCTACGAGCAGTACTTC.

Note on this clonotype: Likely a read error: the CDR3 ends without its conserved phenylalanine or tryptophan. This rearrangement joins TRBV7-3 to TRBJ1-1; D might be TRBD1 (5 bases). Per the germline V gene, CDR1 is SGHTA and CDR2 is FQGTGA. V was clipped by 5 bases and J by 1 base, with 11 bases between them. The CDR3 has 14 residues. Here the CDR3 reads CASSPGGKNTEAFI. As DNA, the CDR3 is TGTGCCAGCAGCCCCGGGGGGAAGAACACTGAAGCTTTCATT.

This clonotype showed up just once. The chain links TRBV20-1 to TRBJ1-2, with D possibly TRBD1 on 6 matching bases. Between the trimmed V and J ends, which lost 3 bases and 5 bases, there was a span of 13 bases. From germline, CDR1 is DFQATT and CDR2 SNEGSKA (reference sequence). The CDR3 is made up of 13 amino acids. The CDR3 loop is CSASPGARYGYTF. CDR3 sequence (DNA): TGCAGTGCTAGCCCGGGGGCAAGATATGGCTACACCTTC.

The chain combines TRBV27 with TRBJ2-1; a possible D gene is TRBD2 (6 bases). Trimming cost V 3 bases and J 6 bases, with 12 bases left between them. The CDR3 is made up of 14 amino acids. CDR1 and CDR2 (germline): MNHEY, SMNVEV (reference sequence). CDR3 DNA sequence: TGTGCCAGCAGTTTCGGCGGGATAGGCAATGAGCAGTTCTTC. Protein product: CASSFGGIGNEQFF.

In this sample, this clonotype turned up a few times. The CDR3 DNA follows: TGTGCCAGCTTACTAGCGGGAGGGAGCACAGATACGCAGTATTTT. Translated: CASLLAGGSTDTQYF. The genes are TRBV5-6 and TRBJ2-3, with TRBD2 matching over 13 bases. This CDR3 is built from 15 residues. After removal of 7 bases from V and 0 bases from J, the junction contained 2 bases not matched to a gene. Germline V gene sequence: CDR1 SGHDT, CDR2 YYEEEE.

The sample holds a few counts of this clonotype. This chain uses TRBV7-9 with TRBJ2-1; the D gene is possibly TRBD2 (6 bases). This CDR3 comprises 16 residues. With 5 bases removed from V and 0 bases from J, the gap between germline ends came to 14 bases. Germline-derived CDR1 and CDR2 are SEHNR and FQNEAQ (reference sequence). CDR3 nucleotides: TGTGCCAGCAGCCTCTGGCGGGGAGACTCCTACAATGAGCAGTTCTTC. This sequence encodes CASSLWRGDSYNEQFF.

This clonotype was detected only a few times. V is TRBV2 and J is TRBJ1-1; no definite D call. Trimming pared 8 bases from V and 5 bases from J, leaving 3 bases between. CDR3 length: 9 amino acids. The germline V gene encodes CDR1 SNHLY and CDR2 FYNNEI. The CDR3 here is CASGTEAFF. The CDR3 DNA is TGTGCCAGCGGTACTGAAGCTTTCTTT.

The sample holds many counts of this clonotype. In DNA, the CDR3 is TGTGCCAGCAGTTCGGGGGTTATTTGGGTGGGGAACACTGAAGCTTTCTTT. It specifies CASSSGVIWVGNTEAFF. The chain carries TRBV12-3 or TRBV12-4 and TRBJ1-1; TRBD1 might be the D (5 bases). The CDR3 covers 17 residues. V was pared by 4 bases and J by 1 base, with 19 bases between.

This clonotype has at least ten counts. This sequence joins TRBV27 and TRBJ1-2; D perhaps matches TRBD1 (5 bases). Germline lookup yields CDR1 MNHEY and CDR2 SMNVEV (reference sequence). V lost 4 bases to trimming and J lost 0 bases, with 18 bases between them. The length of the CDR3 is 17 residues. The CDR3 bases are TGTGCCAGCAGTTCGGGGACCGAGTATACTACTAACTATGGCTACACCTTC. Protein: CASSSGTEYTTNYGYTF.

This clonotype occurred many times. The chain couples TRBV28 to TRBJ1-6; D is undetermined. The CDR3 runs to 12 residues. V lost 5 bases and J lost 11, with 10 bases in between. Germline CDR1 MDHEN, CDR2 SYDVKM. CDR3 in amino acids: CASSTLTAPLHF. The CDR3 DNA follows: TGTGCCAGCAGTACGTTGACTGCACCCCTCCACTTT.

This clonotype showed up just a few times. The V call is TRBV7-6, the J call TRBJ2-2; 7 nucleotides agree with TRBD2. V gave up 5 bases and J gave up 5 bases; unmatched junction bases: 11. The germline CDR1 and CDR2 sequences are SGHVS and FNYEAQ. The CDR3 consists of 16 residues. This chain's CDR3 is CASSVTTSLITGELFF. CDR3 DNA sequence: TGTGCCAGCAGCGTAACGACTAGCTTAATAACCGGGGAGCTGTTTTTT.

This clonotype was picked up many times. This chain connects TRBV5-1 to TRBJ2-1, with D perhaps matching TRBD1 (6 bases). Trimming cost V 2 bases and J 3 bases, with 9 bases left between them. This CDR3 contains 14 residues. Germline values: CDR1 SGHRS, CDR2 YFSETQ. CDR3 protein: CASSLPDSYNEQFF. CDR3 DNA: TGCGCCAGCAGCTTACCGGACAGCTACAATGAGCAGTTCTTC.

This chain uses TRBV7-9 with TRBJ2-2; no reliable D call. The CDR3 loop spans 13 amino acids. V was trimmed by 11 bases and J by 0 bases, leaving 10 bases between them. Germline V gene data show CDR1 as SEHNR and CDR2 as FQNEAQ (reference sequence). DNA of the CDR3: TGTGCCGCGGCCCGGACGAACACCGGGGAGCTGTTTTTT. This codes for CAAARTNTGELFF.

The CDR3 here is CATSEGYNEQFF. CDR3 sequence (DNA): TGTGCCACCAGTGAGGGATACAATGAGCAGTTCTTC. The chain uses TRBV24-1 and TRBJ2-1, with unresolved D. The CDR3 spans 12 residues. Germline CDR1 and CDR2: KGHDR and SFDVKD. The V end was cut by 4 bases, the J end by 4 bases, with 4 bases between.

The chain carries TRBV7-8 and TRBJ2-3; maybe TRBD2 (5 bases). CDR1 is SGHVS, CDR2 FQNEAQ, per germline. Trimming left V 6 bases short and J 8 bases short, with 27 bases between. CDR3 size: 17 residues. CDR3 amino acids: CASRSIGGPRSTGTQYF. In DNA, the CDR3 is TGTGCCAGCAGATCGATTGGAGGCCCGCGGTCGACTGGTACGCAGTATTTT.

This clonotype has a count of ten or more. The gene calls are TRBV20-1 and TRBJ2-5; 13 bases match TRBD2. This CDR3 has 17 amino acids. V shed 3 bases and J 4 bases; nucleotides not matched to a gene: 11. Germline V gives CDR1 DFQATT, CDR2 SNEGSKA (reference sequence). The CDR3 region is CSARRLAGGGVIETQYF. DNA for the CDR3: TGCAGTGCTAGGAGACTAGCGGGAGGTGGAGTAATAGAGACCCAGTACTTC.

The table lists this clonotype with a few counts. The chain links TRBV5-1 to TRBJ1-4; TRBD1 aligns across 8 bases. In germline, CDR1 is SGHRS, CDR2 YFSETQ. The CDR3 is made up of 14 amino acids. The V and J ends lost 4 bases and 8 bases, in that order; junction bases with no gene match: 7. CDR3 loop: CASSHSGGDEKLFF. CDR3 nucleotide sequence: TGCGCCAGCAGCCATTCAGGGGGCGACGAAAAACTGTTTTTT.

The CDR3 loop is CASSQSRGVTTNEKLFF. CDR3 nucleotides: TGCGCCAGCAGCCAATCTCGGGGGGTGACAACTAATGAAAAACTGTTTTTT. The rearrangement uses TRBV4-1 and TRBJ1-4; D perhaps matches TRBD1 (5 bases). Trimming pared 2 bases from V and 0 bases from J, leaving 13 bases between. The CDR3 spans 17 residues. Germline CDR1 and CDR2: MGHRA and YSYEKL.

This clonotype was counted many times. This chain's CDR3 is CSVRYRGPNTEAFF. CDR3 bases: TGCAGCGTTCGTTACAGGGGCCCGAACACTGAAGCTTTCTTT. This chain connects TRBV29-1 to TRBJ1-1; 7 bases map to TRBD1. Germline V gene data show CDR1 as SQVTM and CDR2 as ANQGSEA. The CDR3 totals 14 residues. V lost 5 bases, J lost 1 base, and 7 bases stayed unmatched.

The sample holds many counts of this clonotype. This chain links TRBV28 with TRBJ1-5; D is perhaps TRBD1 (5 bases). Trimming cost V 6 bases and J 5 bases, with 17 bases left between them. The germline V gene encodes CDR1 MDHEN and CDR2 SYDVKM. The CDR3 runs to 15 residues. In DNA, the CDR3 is TGTGCCAGCAGGTCTCGACAGCCGGCTTATCAGCCCCAGCATTTT. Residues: CASRSRQPAYQPQHF.

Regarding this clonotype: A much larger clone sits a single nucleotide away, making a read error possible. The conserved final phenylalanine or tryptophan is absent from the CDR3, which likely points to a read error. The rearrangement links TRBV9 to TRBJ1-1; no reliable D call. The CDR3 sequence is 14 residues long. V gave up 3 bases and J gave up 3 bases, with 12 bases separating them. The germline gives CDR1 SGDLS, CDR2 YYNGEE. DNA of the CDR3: TGTGCCAGCAGCGCCCTCTACCGGGACACTGAAGCTTTCCTT. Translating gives CASSALYRDTEAFL.

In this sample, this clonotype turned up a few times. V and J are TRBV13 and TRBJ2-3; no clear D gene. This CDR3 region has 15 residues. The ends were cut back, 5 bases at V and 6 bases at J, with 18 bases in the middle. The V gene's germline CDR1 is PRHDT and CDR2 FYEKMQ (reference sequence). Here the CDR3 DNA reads TGTGCCAGCAGCCGGGTAGGTAGCCGGACGGATACGCAGTATTTT. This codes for CASSRVGSRTDTQYF.

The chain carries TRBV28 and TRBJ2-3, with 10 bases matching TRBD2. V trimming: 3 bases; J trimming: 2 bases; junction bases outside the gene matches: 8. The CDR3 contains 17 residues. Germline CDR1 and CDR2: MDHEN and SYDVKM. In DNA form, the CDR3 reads TGTGCCAGCAGTTTTTGGCAACTAGCGGGGTACACAGATACGCAGTATTTT. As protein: CASSFWQLAGYTDTQYF. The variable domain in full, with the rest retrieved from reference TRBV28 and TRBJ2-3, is DVKVTQSSRYLVKRTGEKVFLECVQDMDHENMFWYRQDPGLGLRLIYFSYDVKMKEKGDIPEGYSVSREKKERFSLILESASTNQTSMYLCASSFWQLAGYTDTQYFGPGTRLTVL.

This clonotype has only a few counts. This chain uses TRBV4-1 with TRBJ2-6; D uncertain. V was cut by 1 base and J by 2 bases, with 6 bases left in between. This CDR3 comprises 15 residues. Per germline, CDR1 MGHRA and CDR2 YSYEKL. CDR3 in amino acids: CASSQASAGANVLTF. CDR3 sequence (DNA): TGCGCCAGCAGCCAAGCTTCAGCTGGGGCCAACGTCCTGACTTTC.

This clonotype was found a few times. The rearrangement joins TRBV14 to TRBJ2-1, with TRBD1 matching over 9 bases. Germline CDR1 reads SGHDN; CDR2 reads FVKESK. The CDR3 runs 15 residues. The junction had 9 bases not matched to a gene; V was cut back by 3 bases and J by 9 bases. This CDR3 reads CASSHYRGLRSEQFF. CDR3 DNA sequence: TGTGCCAGCAGCCACTACAGGGGGCTGCGGAGTGAGCAGTTCTTC.